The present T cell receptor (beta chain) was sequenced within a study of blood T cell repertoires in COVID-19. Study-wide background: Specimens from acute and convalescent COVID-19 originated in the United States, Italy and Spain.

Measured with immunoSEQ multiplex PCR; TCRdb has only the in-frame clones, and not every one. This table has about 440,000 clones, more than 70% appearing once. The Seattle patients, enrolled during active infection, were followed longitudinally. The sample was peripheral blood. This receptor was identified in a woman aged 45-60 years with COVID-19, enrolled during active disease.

In nucleotides, the CDR3 is TGTGCCAGCAGCTCCATAACAACTGAAGCTTTCTTT. It encodes CASSSITTEAFF. The chain recombines TRBV7-9 with TRBJ1-1; D call uncertain. Deletions cut 4 bases from V and 5 bases from J, with 8 bases between. This CDR3 has 12 amino acids. Looked up from germline, CDR1 is SEHNR and CDR2 is FQNEAQ (reference sequence).